Below are 6 T cell receptor beta chains sequenced from a single sample in a study of control samples from healthy donors and cancer patients. The assay was immunoSEQ multiplex PCR, and TCRdb's table has in-frame clones only and misses some. The table lists 40,000 to 50,000 clones, around four fifths of them singletons. Specimen: blood. Receptor source: a man between 60 and 75 years old in good health.

V usage is TRBV6-5 and J usage is TRBJ1-1; D possibly corresponds to TRBD1 (6 bases). Between the trimmed V and J ends, which lost 6 bases and 0 bases, there was a span of 11 bases. This CDR3 has 14 residues. CDR1 and CDR2 (germline): MNHEY, SVGAGI. In nucleotides, the CDR3 is TGTGCCAGCAGCCTCGGACAGTTGAACACTGAAGCTTTCTTT. Encoded protein: CASSLGQLNTEAFF.

The chain joins TRBV10-3 to TRBJ1-2; D unresolved. V was trimmed by 2 bases and J by 4 bases, leaving 5 bases between them. The CDR3 sequence is 12 residues long. Germline CDR1 ENHRY, CDR2 SYGVKD. The chain's CDR3 is CAISETAYGYTF. The CDR3 coding sequence is TGTGCCATCAGTGAGACCGCCTATGGCTACACCTTC.

The rearrangement links TRBV7-9 to TRBJ1-4; D not certain. V lost 5 bases, J lost 0 bases, and 10 bases lay in between. The CDR3 is 15 residues long. Germline-derived CDR1 and CDR2 are SEHNR and FQNEAQ (reference sequence). DNA of the CDR3: TGTGCCAGCAGCCCGATGACAACAACTAATGAAAAACTGTTTTTT. It translates to CASSPMTTTNEKLFF.

This clone was seen more than once but under ten times. The rearrangement uses TRBV28 and TRBJ2-7; perhaps TRBD2 as D (7 bases). V gave up 2 bases and J gave up 2 bases, with 19 bases separating them. The germline V gene encodes CDR1 MDHEN and CDR2 SYDVKM. The CDR3 consists of 17 residues. CDR3 in amino acids: CASSLGGGDTRTYEQYF. The CDR3 nucleotides read TGTGCCAGCAGTTTAGGAGGGGGGGACACCCGAACCTACGAGCAGTACTTC.

CDR3 protein: CASSEQIAGSNEKLFF. CDR3 nucleotides: TGTGCCAGCAGTGAACAAATTGCGGGATCGAATGAAAAACTGTTTTTT. This sequence joins TRBV6-1 and TRBJ1-4; D is unresolved. The germline V gene encodes CDR1 MNHNS and CDR2 SASEGT. V dropped 2 bases and J dropped 5 bases, with 15 bases sitting between them. The CDR3 consists of 16 residues.

This clone was seen only a few times. The V call is TRBV6-5, the J call TRBJ2-7; the match to TRBD1 covers 8 bases. The CDR3 contains 14 residues. V lost 0 bases, J lost 3 bases, and 1 base stayed unmatched. Germline CDR1 is MNHEY and CDR2 is SVGAGI. CDR3 bases: TGTGCCAGCAGTTACTCCGGACAGGGCTACGAGCAGTACTTC. Translating it yields CASSYSGQGYEQYF.